This T cell receptor (beta chain) was captured in a study of cytomegalovirus exposure and HLA in healthy donors. This clone appeared a few times. Germline loops: CDR1 SGHRS, CDR2 YFSETQ. V was clipped by 1 base and J by 3 bases; unmatched bases: 6. The CDR3 length is 16 residues. The PCR employed 60 Vbeta primers together with 13 Jbeta primers. Assay used: immunoSEQ multiplex PCR; TCRdb lists only in-frame clones, some missing. This sample has 100,000 to 150,000 clones; about 10% occur once, and the top ten carry around 5%. This receptor was identified in a woman aged 18-29 years in good health and CMV-seropositive. The material sequenced was PBMCs. The chain employs TRBV5-1 and TRBJ2-2; 7 bases fit TRBD1. CDR3 in amino acids: CASSLFGQGDTGELFF. CDR3 nucleotides: TGCGCCAGCAGCTTGTTTGGGCAGGGGGACACCGGGGAGCTGTTTTTT.